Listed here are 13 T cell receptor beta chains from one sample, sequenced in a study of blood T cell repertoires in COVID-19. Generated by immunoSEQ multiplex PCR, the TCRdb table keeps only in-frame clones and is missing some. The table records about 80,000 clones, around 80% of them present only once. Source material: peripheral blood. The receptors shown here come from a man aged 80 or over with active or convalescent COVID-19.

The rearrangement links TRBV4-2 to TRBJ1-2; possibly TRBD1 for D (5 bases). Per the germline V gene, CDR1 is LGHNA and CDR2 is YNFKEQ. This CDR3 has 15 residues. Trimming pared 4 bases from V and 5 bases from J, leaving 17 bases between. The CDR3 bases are TGTGCCAGCAGCCCAACCATACAGGTCGTTTATGGCTACACCTTC. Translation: CASSPTIQVVYGYTF.

The CDR3 nucleotides read TGTGCCAGCAGTGTTTATACGAGCGATACCGGGCCCCAGCATTTT. This translates into CASSVYTSDTGPQHF. The chain carries TRBV2 and TRBJ1-5; D is unclear. This CDR3 has 15 residues. Germline CDR1 and CDR2: SNHLY and FYNNEI. The ends were cut back, 4 bases at V and 9 bases at J, with 19 bases in the middle.

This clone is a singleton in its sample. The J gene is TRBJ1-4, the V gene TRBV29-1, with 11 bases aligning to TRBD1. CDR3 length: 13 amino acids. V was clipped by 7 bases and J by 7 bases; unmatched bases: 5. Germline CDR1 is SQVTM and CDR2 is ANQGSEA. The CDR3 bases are TGCAGCGGGGGACAGGGGGATGGTGAAAAACTGTTTTTT. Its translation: CSGGQGDGEKLFF.

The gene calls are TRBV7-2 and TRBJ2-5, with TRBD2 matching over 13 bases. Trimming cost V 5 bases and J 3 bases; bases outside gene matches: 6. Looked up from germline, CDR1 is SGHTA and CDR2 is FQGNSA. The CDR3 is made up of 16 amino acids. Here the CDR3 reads CASSRRLAGGEETQYF. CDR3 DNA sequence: TGTGCCAGCAGCCGCAGACTAGCGGGAGGAGAAGAGACCCAGTACTTC.

The CDR3, as DNA: TGTGCCAGCAGCTTAGAGGGAGAAGCCACTGAAGCTTTCTTT. Protein sequence: CASSLEGEATEAFF. The V call is TRBV7-6, the J call TRBJ1-1; D is ambiguous. V was shortened by 1 base and J by 4 bases, with 10 bases between the two germline ends. This CDR3 has 14 residues. Germline-derived CDR1 and CDR2 are SGHVS and FNYEAQ.

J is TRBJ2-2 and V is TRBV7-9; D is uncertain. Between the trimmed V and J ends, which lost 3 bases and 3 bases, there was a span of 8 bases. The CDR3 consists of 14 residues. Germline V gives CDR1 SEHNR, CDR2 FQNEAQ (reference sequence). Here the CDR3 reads CASSFNGYTGELFF. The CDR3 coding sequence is TGTGCCAGCAGCTTTAACGGGTACACCGGGGAGCTGTTTTTT.

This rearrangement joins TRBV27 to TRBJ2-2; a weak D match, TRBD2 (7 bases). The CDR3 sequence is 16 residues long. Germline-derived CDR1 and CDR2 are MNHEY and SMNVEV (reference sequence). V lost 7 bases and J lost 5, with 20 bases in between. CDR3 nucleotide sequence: TGTGCCAGCACCTTACGGGGGGCGCTGGGTACCGGGGAGCTGTTTTTT. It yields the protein CASTLRGALGTGELFF.

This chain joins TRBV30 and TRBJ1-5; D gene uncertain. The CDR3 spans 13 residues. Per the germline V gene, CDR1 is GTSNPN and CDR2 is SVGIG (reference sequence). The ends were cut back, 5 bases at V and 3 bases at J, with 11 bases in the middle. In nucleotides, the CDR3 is TGTGCCTGGGGGAACCGGGACAATCAGCCCCAGCATTTT. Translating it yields CAWGNRDNQPQHF. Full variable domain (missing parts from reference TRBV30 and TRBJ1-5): SQTIHQWPATLVQPVGSPLSLECTVEGTSNPNLYWYRQAAGRGLQLLFYSVGIGQISSEVPQNLSASRPQDRQFILSSKKLLLSDSGFYLCAWGNRDNQPQHFGDGTRLSIL.

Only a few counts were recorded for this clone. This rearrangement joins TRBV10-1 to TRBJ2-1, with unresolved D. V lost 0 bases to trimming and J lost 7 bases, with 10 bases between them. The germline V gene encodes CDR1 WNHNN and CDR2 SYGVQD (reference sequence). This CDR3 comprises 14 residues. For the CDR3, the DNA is TGCGCCAGCAGTGAGTCGCGGCCGGAGAATGAGCAGTTCTTC. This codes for CASSESRPENEQFF.

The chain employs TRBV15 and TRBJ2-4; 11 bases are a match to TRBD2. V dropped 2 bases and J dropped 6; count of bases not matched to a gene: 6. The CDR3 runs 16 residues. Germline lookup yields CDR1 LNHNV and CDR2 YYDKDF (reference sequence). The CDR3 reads CATSRKTSGTGNIQYF. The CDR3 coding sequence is TGTGCCACCAGCAGAAAGACTAGCGGGACAGGAAACATTCAGTACTTC.

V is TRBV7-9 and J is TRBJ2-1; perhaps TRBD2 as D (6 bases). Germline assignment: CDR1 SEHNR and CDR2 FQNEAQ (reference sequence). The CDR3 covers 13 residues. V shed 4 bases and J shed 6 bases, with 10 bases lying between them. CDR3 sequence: CASSSGLTNEQFF. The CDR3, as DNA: TGTGCCAGCAGCTCGGGACTTACCAATGAGCAGTTCTTC.

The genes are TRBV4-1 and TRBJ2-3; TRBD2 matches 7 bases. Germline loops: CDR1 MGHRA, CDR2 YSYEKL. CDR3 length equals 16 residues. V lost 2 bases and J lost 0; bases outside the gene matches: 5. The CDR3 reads CASSQSQRGSTDTQYF. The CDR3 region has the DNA TGCGCCAGCAGCCAATCCCAGCGGGGTAGCACAGATACGCAGTATTTT.

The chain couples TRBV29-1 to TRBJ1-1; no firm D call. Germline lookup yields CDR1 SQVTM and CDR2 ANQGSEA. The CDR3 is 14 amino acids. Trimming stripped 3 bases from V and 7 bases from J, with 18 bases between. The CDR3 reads CSVDYSGAHGEAFF. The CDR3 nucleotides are TGCAGCGTTGACTATTCGGGTGCGCATGGTGAAGCTTTCTTT.